These T cell receptor beta chains were read from a single sample in a study of blood T cell repertoires in COVID-19. Measured with immunoSEQ multiplex PCR; TCRdb has only the in-frame clones, and not every one. The repertoire holds 200,000 to 300,000 clones, 70% to 90% seen once, with just under 2% in the top ten. Sequencing was performed on peripheral blood. These TCRs come from a man aged 25 to 45 with active or convalescent COVID-19. Both conserved end residues are trimmed from each CDR3. A D gene is named only where the DNA matches it firmly.

D,V,CDR3
TRBD2,TRBV3-1/TRBV3-2,ASSQDGLRLAGGQETQY
TRBD1,TRBV13,ASSWTGGHGYT
TRBD1,TRBV7-2,ASSLGQGVSYEQY
TRBD1,TRBV20-1,SASKNRGRGYT
NA,TRBV10-3,AIVALRETQY
NA,TRBV5-1,ASSLPGDNSPLH
NA,TRBV14,ASSQVVVSANTIY
TRBD2,TRBV13,ASSSGLAGNTGELF
TRBD1,TRBV7-9,ASSRGTGIYEQY
NA,TRBV27,ASSFNSGANVLT
TRBD2,TRBV7-2,ASSHTSGGAQREQY
NA,TRBV6-5,ASRREAGGYT
NA,TRBV18,ASSPPSGVHTEAF
NA,TRBV2,ASDPGSGNSPLH
TRBD2,TRBV2,ASSPGIGRGGLAEQY
TRBD1,TRBV11-3,ASSLGGQGETQY
NA,TRBV5-1,ASSADSYEQY
NA,TRBV6-2/TRBV6-3,ASSRTGNNEKLF
NA,TRBV11-2,ASRHPGSYNSPLH
TRBD2,TRBV3-1/TRBV3-2,ASSHALAGGPDEQY
TRBD2,TRBV6-5,ASSYSSSGGDNEQF
NA,TRBV7-2,ASSLFRDSNQPQH
NA,TRBV18,ASSNDIQGAGYT
NA,TRBV6-1,ASSDNVGQPQH
NA,TRBV19,ATPCFLRQLDYEQY
NA,TRBV10-1,ASSASVSPGDTQY
NA,TRBV6-5,ASSPQGYEQY
NA,TRBV6-2/TRBV6-3,ASSPYRADGNTIY
NA,TRBV9,ASSASIGETQY
TRBD1,TRBV24-1,ATSGTGGAYNEQF
TRBD1,TRBV5-4,ASSLVPGGYEQY
TRBD1,TRBV19,ASNSDRDYGYT
NA,TRBV7-8,ARIWSSEAF
TRBD1,TRBV2,ASSATGYEAF
NA,TRBV19,ASSSGGGSNQPQH
NA,TRBV19,ASRVRGNRRINQPQH
NA,TRBV6-2/TRBV6-3,ASSGQTNEKLF
NA,TRBV30,AWSVQLGAYTEAF
TRBD1,TRBV30,AWGQGTSGNTIY
TRBD1,TRBV6-1,ASSERGHSGNTIY